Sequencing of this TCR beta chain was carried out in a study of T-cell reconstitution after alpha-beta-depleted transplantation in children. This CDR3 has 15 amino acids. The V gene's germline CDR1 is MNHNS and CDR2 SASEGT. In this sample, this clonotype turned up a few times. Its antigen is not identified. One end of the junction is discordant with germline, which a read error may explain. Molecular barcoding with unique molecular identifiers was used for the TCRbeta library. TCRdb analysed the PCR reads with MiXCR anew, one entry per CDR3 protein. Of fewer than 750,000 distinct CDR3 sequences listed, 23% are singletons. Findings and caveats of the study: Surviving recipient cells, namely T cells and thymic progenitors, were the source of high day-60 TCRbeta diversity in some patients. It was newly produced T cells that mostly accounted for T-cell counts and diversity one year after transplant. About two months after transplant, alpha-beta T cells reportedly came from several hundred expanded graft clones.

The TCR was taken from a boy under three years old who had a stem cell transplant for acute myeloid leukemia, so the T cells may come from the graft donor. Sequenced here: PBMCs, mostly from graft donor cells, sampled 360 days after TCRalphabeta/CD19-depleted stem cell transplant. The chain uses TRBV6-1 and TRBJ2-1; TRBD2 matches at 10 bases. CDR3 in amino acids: CASSQAGGPSNEQFF. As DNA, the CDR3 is TGTGCCAGCAGTCAAGCGGGGGGGCCGTCCAATGAGCAGTTCTTC.